Each of the 3 T cell receptor beta chains below was sequenced from the same sample in a study of neurological immune-mediated disorders. Via MiXCR, TCRdb re-called the 5' RACE reads, giving one row per CDR3 protein. The sample shows tens of thousands of distinct CDR3 sequences, approximately 2.4% of them seen only once. Sequences were obtained from PBMCs. These receptors were collected from a woman in her 30s with multiple sclerosis.

At least ten counts were recorded for this clonotype. DNA of the CDR3: TGTGCCAGCAGCTTAGAGGGTTCGGAAGGCTACACCTTC. Translated: CASSLEGSEGYTF. This chain links TRBV7-2 with TRBJ1-2; the D is unclear. The CDR3 sequence is 13 residues long. Trimming shortened V by 1 base and J by 8 bases, and 11 bases separated the two germline ends. CDR1 SGHTA and CDR2 FQGNSA come from the germline V gene.

This clonotype has a count of ten or more. The V and J genes are TRBV29-1 and TRBJ1-2, with D tentatively TRBD1 (6 bases). The CDR3 spans 18 residues. Germline-derived CDR1 and CDR2 are SQVTM and ANQGSEA. CDR3 DNA sequence: TGCAGTGCCTTTGAAGGAAGGTCTCGCGGCAGGGGATGGTATGGCTACACCTTC. Encoded protein: CSAFEGRSRGRGWYGYTF.

This clonotype has at least ten counts. The chain couples TRBV20-1 to TRBJ2-3, with TRBD2 as a possible D gene (5 bases). Trimming took 5 bases from V and 6 from J, leaving 15 bases between them. This CDR3 region has 13 residues. Germline V lookup: CDR1 DFQATT, CDR2 SNEGSKA (reference sequence). The CDR3 protein is CSAPEGGGDTQYF. The DNA of the CDR3 is TGCAGTGCTCCCGAAGGAGGCGGGGATACGCAGTATTTT.